Listed here is a single T cell receptor beta chain. The target of this receptor is not known. Nothing much larger sits one base from this clone, and base qualities are not available. The CDR3 regions of human TCRbeta chains were analyzed by immunosequencing. The authors processed their data as follows. Repertoire TCRs were checked for matches against a reference library of SARS-CoV-2-specific TCRs that had been generated using the MIRA antigen-specificity platform. Breadth was defined as the fraction of unique TCRs that were SARS-CoV-2-associated. Depth was defined as the fraction of total T cells that were SARS-CoV-2-associated. Using the MIRA data, each spike-specific TCR was mapped to the spike region that the TCR reacts to and placed in a CD4 or CD8 class. Log10-transformed breadth and depth values were compared by one-way ANOVA with Sidak's multiple comparisons tests. What TCRdb holds here is the immuneACCESS table cut down to in-frame rearrangements. Part of the clones is not present; checked against another copy, under half of the missing clones reflect an unresolved V gene, and the others are unexplained. Clone size and the V and J calls come from that table; the DNA yielded D and trimming. The sample table contains 150,000 to 200,000 clones; only one count was recorded for roughly 91% of them. The ten most abundant clones make up around 6.3% of the sample.

The entry originates in a study of T cell responses to AZD1222 COVID-19 vaccine listed by TCRdb under 2021. Some background on the complete study: A total of about 230 trial participants underwent TCR sequencing, of whom around 200 received two doses of AZD1222 and some 25 received two doses of the MenACWY control vaccine. Trial participants were enrolled by age into subgroups of 18-55, 56-69 and 70-plus years, and 148, 28 and 57 TCR-sequenced participants, respectively, were included in these subgroups. On the study overall, not on this receptor specifically: Because no day 14 peak-response samples were available, the repertoires could be characterized only after the peak T cell response. After two AZD1222 doses, both the breadth and the depth of spike-specific TCRs were significantly higher than at day 0 and than in MenACWY recipients. Reportedly, close to half of the unique spike-specific TCRs recognized epitopes lying outside the regions that are mutated in the B.1.351 and B.1.1.7 variants. The vaccine-associated CD4 TCRs covered the entire spike protein, and the dominant responses fell in regions 160-218 and 743-854. Participants were mostly white British, with more females than males. The authors suggested clonal diversity may have been underestimated. Only five or six AZD1222 recipients were SARS-CoV-2 seropositive at baseline, limiting conclusions about previously exposed vaccinees. In the small 56-69-year group, the increase in depth fell short of significance, most likely because of low power.

CDR1 and CDR2 (KGHDR, SFDVKD) derive from the germline V gene. The CDR3 runs 15 residues from the cysteine to the phenylalanine. The kept DNA is CDR3 alone, 45 bases in frame from the first base. Trimming takes 2 bases from V and 4 bases from J, and the germline ends sit 13 bases apart. This sample's time point label indicates: about 28 days (+/-7) after the second vaccine dose. AZD1222 recipients with second doses at about 4 weeks or about 12 weeks were pooled, because spike-specific TCR depth and breadth did not differ between schedules. The vaccinee samples were drawn from two UK trials, COV001 and COV002, one of which was a single-blind randomized controlled phase 2/3 trial testing AZD1222 (ChAdOx1 nCoV-19) in healthy adults. Trial participant PBMC samples were collected at day 0 and day 28 after the second dose for TCRbeta chain sequencing.

Here the sequenced sample was peripheral blood, taken 28 days after the second AZD1222 dose. Rearrangement joined TRBV24-1 to TRBJ1-2; the D segment could be TRBD1, given 6 matching bases. The source of this sequence is an adult who received the AZD1222 COVID-19 vaccine. The DNA sequence is as follows: TGTGCCACCAGTGATTCACAGGGAGGTGGCTATGGCTACACCTTC. Its product reads: CATSDSQGGGYGYTF.